The clone carrying this T cell receptor (beta chain) was seen just once. No antigen is known for it. These data come from a study of blood T cells in healthy people across ages. The authors drew around 9.4 milliliters of peripheral blood from each donor. Total RNA was isolated from each sample in quantities of at least 6 micrograms. Together with a sample-barcoded 5' primer, a J-beta primer mix was included in a second PCR lasting roughly 7 to 11 cycles. All cDNA molecules were each tagged by a template-switch adaptor with 12 random nucleotides. Each CDR3 protein gets one entry after TCRdb re-called the 5' RACE reads with MiXCR. This table has 550,000 to 650,000 distinct CDR3 sequences, approximately 30% appearing once. General study results and limits: Investigators treated diversity estimates from one million T cells as underestimates.

Germline CDR1 and CDR2: SGDLS and YYNGEE. CDR3 length: 16 amino acids. Trimming took off 0 bases at V and 0 bases at J, with 10 bases between the two ends. The chain links TRBV9 to TRBJ1-3, with no clear D. Sequenced sample: blood. The TCR comes from an elderly woman in good health. The CDR3 loop reads CASSVAGRLSGNTIYF. The CDR3 region has the DNA TGTGCCAGCAGCGTAGCCGGCAGGCTCTCTGGAAACACCATATATTTT.